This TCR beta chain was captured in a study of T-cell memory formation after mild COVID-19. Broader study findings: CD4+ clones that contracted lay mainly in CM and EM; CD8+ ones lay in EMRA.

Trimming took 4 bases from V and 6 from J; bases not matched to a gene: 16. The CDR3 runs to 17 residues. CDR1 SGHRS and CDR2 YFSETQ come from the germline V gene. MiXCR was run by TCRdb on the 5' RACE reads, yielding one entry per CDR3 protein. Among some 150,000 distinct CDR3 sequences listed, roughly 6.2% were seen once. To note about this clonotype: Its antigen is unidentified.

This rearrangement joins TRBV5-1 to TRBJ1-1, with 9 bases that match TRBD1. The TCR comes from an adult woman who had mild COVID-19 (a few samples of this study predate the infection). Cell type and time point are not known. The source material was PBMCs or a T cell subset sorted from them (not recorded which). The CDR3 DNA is TGCGCCAGCAGCCCCAATGAAAATACAGGGGGCTCCCCTGAAGCTTTCTTT. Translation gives CASSPNENTGGSPEAFF.